Listed below are T cell receptor beta chains from one sample, sequenced in a study of blood T cell repertoires in COVID-19. The protocol was immunoSEQ multiplex PCR, while the TCRdb copy is restricted to in-frame clones and leaves out a portion. The table shows some 200,000 clones, with 84% occurring only once. Sample: peripheral blood. All receptors come from a woman of 80 years or more with COVID-19, enrolled during active disease. Both conserved end residues are part of each CDR3. The D gene is left open where the match is weak. Clone sizes are given selectively: once, few, many, or a class where the clone is expanded.

>-|TRBJ1-5|TRBV19|TRBD1|16
CASSISGGDRGQPQHF
TGTGCCAGTAGTATTTCGGGGGGGGACAGGGGTCAGCCCCAGCATTTT
>-|TRBJ2-2|TRBV11-3|TRBD2|16
CASSSRTSGDTGELFF
TGTGCCAGCAGCTCTCGGACTAGCGGGGACACCGGGGAGCTGTTTTTT
>-|TRBJ1-6|TRBV6-2/TRBV6-3|-|14
CASSYGQGGSPLHF
TGTGCCAGCAGTTATGGTCAGGGCGGTTCACCCCTCCACTTT
>-|TRBJ1-1|TRBV5-6|TRBD1|15
CASTGTGMMNTEAFF
TGTGCCAGCACCGGGACAGGCATGATGAACACTGAAGCTTTCTTT
>-|TRBJ1-2|TRBV28|-|15
CASSLFEERLEGYTF
TGTGCCAGCAGTTTATTTGAAGAACGCTTAGAGGGCTACACCTTC
>once|TRBJ1-1|TRBV28|-|15
CASSLIERTVGSAFF
TGTGCCAGCAGCCTTATCGAACGGACAGTCGGGTCAGCTTTCTTT
>-|TRBJ2-1|TRBV19|-|16
CASSGRVGSSYNEQFF
TGTGCCAGTAGTGGACGGGTTGGGAGCTCCTACAATGAGCAGTTCTTC
>-|TRBJ2-3|TRBV4-3|TRBD2|18
CASSQDPSSGGRTDTQYF
TGCGCCAGCAGCCAAGATCCCTCTAGCGGGGGGAGGACAGATACGCAGTATTTT
>once|TRBJ2-1|TRBV19|TRBD2|17
CARGLNERASGDNEQFF
TGTGCCAGAGGTCTCAACGAGCGGGCTAGCGGGGACAATGAGCAGTTCTTC
>-|TRBJ2-4|TRBV18|-|16
CASSLDSGAAKNIQYF
TGTGCCAGCTCACTGGATAGTGGGGCAGCCAAAAACATTCAGTACTTC
>-|TRBJ1-1|TRBV7-9|-|15
CASSKTVVMNTEAFF
TGTGCCAGCAGCAAAACAGTAGTGATGAACACTGAAGCTTTCTTT
>-|TRBJ2-5|TRBV3-1/TRBV3-2|-|16
CASSRLDSGTGETQYF
TGTGCCAGCAGCCGCCTCGATTCCGGGACTGGAGAGACCCAGTACTTC
>-|TRBJ1-6|TRBV19|TRBD1|15
CASRPGQGYNSPLHF
TGTGCCAGTAGACCGGGACAGGGTTATAATTCACCCCTCCACTTT
>-|TRBJ1-2|TRBV7-2|-|13
CASSLRQAKGYTF
TGTGCCAGCAGCTTAAGGCAGGCTAAAGGCTACACCTTC
>-|TRBJ2-1|TRBV5-3|TRBD2|16
CARSFATSGAYNEQFF
TGTGCCAGAAGCTTCGCGACTAGCGGGGCGTACAATGAGCAGTTCTTC
>-|TRBJ2-4|TRBV5-6|TRBD2|15
CASSLLAGAKNIQYF
TGTGCCAGCAGCCTACTAGCGGGGGCCAAAAACATTCAGTACTTC
>-|TRBJ1-6|TRBV7-9|-|14
CASSSGVYNSPLHF
TGTGCCAGCAGCTCAGGTGTCTATAATTCACCCCTCCACTTT
>-|TRBJ1-1|TRBV6-5|-|13
CASRRVRSTEAFF
TGTGCCAGCAGGAGGGTGAGGAGCACTGAAGCTTTCTTT
>-|TRBJ1-3|TRBV2|-|15
CASSDGTYSGNTIYF
TGTGCCAGCAGCGATGGTACTTACTCTGGAAACACCATATATTTT
>-|TRBJ1-4|TRBV19|TRBD1|14
CASSRQGRNEKLFF
TGTGCCAGTAGTAGACAGGGGAGGAATGAAAAACTGTTTTTT
>-|TRBJ2-7|TRBV4-3|-|14
CASSPGLGAGEQYF
TGCGCCAGCAGCCCAGGTTTGGGGGCCGGCGAGCAGTACTTC
>-|TRBJ1-3|TRBV4-1|-|15
CASSQELGAGNTIYF
TGCGCCAGCAGCCAAGAATTGGGCGCCGGAAACACCATATATTTT
>-|TRBJ1-5|TRBV28|-|17
CASSFKGRGGFNQPQHF
TGTGCCAGCAGTTTCAAAGGGCGGGGGGGTTTCAATCAGCCCCAGCATTTT
>-|TRBJ2-5|TRBV7-2|-|15
CASSPDGGPRETQYF
TGTGCCAGCAGCCCTGATGGAGGACCTCGAGAGACCCAGTACTTC
>-|TRBJ1-2|TRBV6-4|-|13
CASSGEFGFDYTF
TGTGCCAGCAGTGGAGAGTTTGGTTTTGACTACACCTTC
>-|TRBJ1-1|TRBV27|-|15
CASSLASRGITEAFF
TGTGCCAGCAGTTTAGCGAGTAGGGGAATCACTGAAGCTTTCTTT
>-|TRBJ2-5|TRBV2|TRBD2|14
CASRGTSGRETQYF
TGTGCCAGCAGGGGGACTAGCGGTAGAGAGACCCAGTACTTC
>once|TRBJ2-1|TRBV19|TRBD2|15
CASSISGGVYNEQFF
TGTGCCAGTAGTATAAGCGGGGGGGTGTACAATGAGCAGTTCTTC
>-|TRBJ2-1|TRBV5-1|-|14
CASSTTGSSDEQFF
TGCGCCAGCAGCACTACAGGGTCAAGCGATGAGCAGTTCTTC
>-|TRBJ1-5|TRBV7-3|TRBD1|16
CASSLTTGDVDQPQHF
TGTGCCAGCAGCTTAACGACAGGGGATGTTGATCAGCCCCAGCATTTT
>-|TRBJ1-5|TRBV6-6|-|15
CASSPIVSGSQPQHF
TGTGCCAGCAGCCCCATTGTTTCGGGTTCTCAGCCCCAGCATTTT